This T cell receptor beta chain emerged from a study of cytomegalovirus exposure and HLA in healthy donors. Study-level information: A previous analysis identified fewer than 130 million unique TCR beta sequences derived from some 200 million T cells.

A word on this clone: Antigen specificity is unknown.

This PCR relied on a set of 60 Vbeta primers and 13 Jbeta primers. Measured with immunoSEQ multiplex PCR; TCRdb has only the in-frame clones, and not every one. The sample has about 180,000 clones, approximately 80% seen once; the top ten hold roughly 1.3%. The study, taken as a whole, reports: Data from an earlier analysis indicated that most TCR beta V segments were productive either about 87% or about 30% of the time. Several of the most significant clusters were apparently associated with common viral pathogens in a later analysis.

Material for sequencing was PBMCs. This sequence was found in a man aged 30 to 45 in good health and CMV-seronegative.

The DNA for the CDR3 is TGCGCCAGCAGCCAACAGGGACTAGCGGATCTCCTCAGGTACGAGCAGTACTTC. It is translated as CASSQQGLADLLRYEQYF. The chain links TRBV4-1 to TRBJ2-7; 11 bases line up with TRBD2. The CDR3 sequence is 18 residues long. The junction had 13 bases not matched to a gene; V was cut back by 2 bases and J by 4 bases. The V gene's germline CDR1 is MGHRA and CDR2 YSYEKL.